The rows below give T cell receptor beta chains drawn from one sample of a study of T cell changes during pregnancy in multiple sclerosis. Measured with immunoSEQ multiplex PCR; TCRdb has only the in-frame clones, and not every one. The table lists approximately 90,000 clones, roughly 92% of them singletons. The input for sequencing was peripheral blood, taken in the first trimester of pregnancy. Source of these receptors: a female donor with multiple sclerosis, enrolled in a pregnancy study. The CDR3 runs from the conserved cysteine through the conserved F or W. Expanded clones get a size class; other rows say once, few or many, or leave the size out.

V,size,CDR3
TRBV21-1,NA,CASSRGESRTDTQYF
TRBV13,NA,CASSFGTGTDTQYF
TRBV11-3,NA,CASSQGDLGTEAFF
TRBV28,NA,CASSDTGGEETQYF
TRBV30,NA,CAWSFARQGAGNTIYF
TRBV7-2,NA,CASSRRGREGEKLFF
TRBV4-1,NA,CASRRLAGPSSYNEQFF
TRBV10-3,NA,CAISEVSGRKAFF
TRBV7-9,NA,CASSRQGNTEAFF
TRBV18,NA,CASSPLTGVFRETQYF
TRBV6-5,NA,CASSRDRGGTEAFF
TRBV6-5,NA,CASSYATENTEAFF
TRBV11-3,once,CASSHDLGGETQYF
TRBV2,NA,CASSPGQGFGWTTQETQYF
TRBV28,NA,CASSPSGTPTNEQYF
TRBV7-6,once,CASSLGQDPSYEQYF
TRBV15,NA,CATSIGTGYEQYF
TRBV30,NA,CAGRAVLSSYEQYF
TRBV7-8,NA,CASSTRWGTGNQPQHF
TRBV7-9,NA,CASSPLAGGAETQYF
TRBV5-1,NA,CASSFGAALGYTF
TRBV10-3,once,CAIRLRQEDRGYTF
TRBV13,NA,CASSAEVYTGQGDPGELFF
TRBV9,NA,CASSVGPGTEQYF
TRBV19,NA,CASSTQIAGETYEQYF
TRBV7-9,NA,CASSLSRGEEETQYF
TRBV5-1,NA,CASSSGQTTGELFF
TRBV19,NA,CASSIEGAGNTIYF
TRBV5-1,NA,CASSPTTGPYEQYF
TRBV4-3,NA,CASSQERDRVYEQYF
TRBV27,NA,CASRIRQGAEETQYF
TRBV7-8,NA,CASSYLRDSRPYEQYF
TRBV25-1,NA,CASKVGDTEAFF
TRBV5-1,NA,CASSLGRGASGLTGELFF
TRBV5-5,NA,CASSATGPAYEQYF
TRBV7-9,NA,CASSLGTGERETQYF
TRBV7-8,NA,CASTPGETQYF
TRBV30,few,CAWSVQGKGNQPQHF
TRBV5-1,NA,CASSFTGSGYTF
TRBV14,NA,CASSQDPGLRQFF
TRBV19,NA,CASKGLAGTYEQYF
TRBV7-6,NA,CASSLARGRQETQYF
TRBV30,NA,CAWSAPNSYEQYF
TRBV5-1,NA,CASFLGTTTGELFF
TRBV2,NA,CASHQREGETQYF
TRBV5-1,NA,CASSLGQGGSYNEQFF
TRBV11-3,NA,CASSLVLAGIYQETQYF
TRBV12-5,NA,CASGFGQGANYGYTF
TRBV28,NA,CASKLTGDSRGNEQFF
TRBV10-2,NA,CASSGWSDQNYGYTF
TRBV29-1,NA,CSASGYNEQFF
TRBV5-4,NA,CASSPDRTGGEQYF
TRBV28,NA,CASRPRTGPTGELFF
TRBV4-3,NA,CASSRNLGGGADEQFF
TRBV9,once,CASSALGTTYEQYF
TRBV6-1,NA,CASIEDRDNNEKLFF